This TCR beta chain was identified in a study of blood T cell repertoires in COVID-19. Study-wide background: Samples of COVID-19 (acute and convalescent) were obtained from the United States, Italy and Spain.

CDR1 is LNHDA and CDR2 is SQIVND in the germline V gene (reference sequence). This CDR3 is built from 17 residues. V dropped 4 bases and J dropped 4 bases, with 20 bases sitting between them. Assay used: immunoSEQ multiplex PCR; TCRdb lists only in-frame clones, some missing. The top ten hold about 9.5% of the sample, which has under 300,000 clones, approximately 80% seen once. The source is an elderly woman with acute or convalescent COVID-19. The V and J genes are TRBV19 and TRBJ1-5; tentative D call: TRBD1 (5 bases). Specimen: peripheral blood. The DNA of the CDR3 is TGTGCCAGTAGTACCGGCGAGGGGAGGGGCAGGAATCAGCCCCAGCATTTT. Its translation: CASSTGEGRGRNQPQHF.